This T cell receptor (beta chain) was sequenced for a study of CD8+ T cells in alopecia areata. Study-wide background: A regimen of oral tofacitinib, 5 to 10 mg twice daily, was given to treated patients.

Researchers gathered lesional scalp punch biopsies and peripheral blood from patients with alopecia areata. Cell sorting was applied to PBMCs, and CD4+ and CD8+ T cells were collected. V was clipped by 3 bases and J by 7 bases; unmatched bases: 4. This CDR3 comprises 15 residues. In germline, CDR1 is SGDLS, CDR2 YYNGEE. cDNA reverse transcribed from extracted RNA served as the sequencing template. The protocol was immunoSEQ multiplex PCR, while the TCRdb copy is restricted to in-frame clones and leaves out a portion. This sample carries a few hundred thousand clones, 65% to 70% of them seen once, and the ten largest clones take roughly 1.2%.

V and J are TRBV9 and TRBJ1-4, with 12 bases identical to TRBD1. This TCR was sampled from a human donor with alopecia areata. This specimen was CD4+ T cells sorted from blood, taken at week 0. This CDR3 is CASSEGQGAGEKLFF. The CDR3 DNA follows: TGTGCCAGCAGCGAGGGACAGGGGGCAGGTGAAAAACTGTTTTTT.